The following is a T cell receptor (beta chain) sequence with its context. This sample is part of a study of cytomegalovirus exposure and HLA in healthy donors. In the PCR, 60 Vbeta and 13 Jbeta primers were used. Some clones are missing from TCRdb's copy, which holds only in-frame ones; the method was immunoSEQ multiplex PCR. Found here are about 160,000 clones, roughly 79% of them singletons; the top ten hold roughly 1.6%. V lost 0 bases to trimming and J lost 5 bases; unmatched junction nucleotides: 3. This CDR3 is built from 14 residues. Germline V gives CDR1 SGHRS, CDR2 YFSETQ. The V and J genes are TRBV5-1 and TRBJ1-2; 8 bases fit TRBD1. The specimen sequenced was PBMCs. The sequence derives from a middle-aged man in good health and CMV-seronegative. Here the CDR3 DNA reads TGCGCCAGCAGCTTGGGTGACAGGGGATATGGCTACACCTTC. Encoded protein: CASSLGDRGYGYTF.